The next 5 T cell receptor beta chains were all read from a single sample in a study of shared clonotypes between healthy human individuals. CD8 cells classed as naive were CD45RO-negative and positively selected for CCR7, excluding terminally differentiated effector memory CD45RA+ cells. The protocol was immunoSEQ multiplex PCR, while the TCRdb copy is restricted to in-frame clones and leaves out a portion. The sample carries over 2,000,000 clones, roughly 95% recorded once. Input material: naive CD8+ T cells from PBMCs. Receptors originate from a man younger than 35 in good health. Some clones in this sample may be carry-over from other donors' samples.

This clone occurred once. The V and J genes are TRBV5-1 and TRBJ1-1; 8 positions match TRBD1. The CDR3 has 14 residues. CDR1 is SGHRS and CDR2 is YFSETQ in the germline V gene. The V segment lost 0 bases and the J segment 7 bases; nucleotides outside the gene matches: 5. For the CDR3, the DNA is TGCGCCAGCAGCTTGGGGACAGGGCAGTATGAAGCTTTCTTT. It encodes CASSLGTGQYEAFF.

This clone was seen once. The chain recombines TRBV27 with TRBJ2-7; the match to TRBD1 covers 10 bases. CDR1 is MNHEY and CDR2 is SMNVEV in the germline V gene (reference sequence). Trimming took 4 bases from V and 2 from J; bases not matched to a gene: 5. The CDR3 length is 15 residues. The CDR3 DNA is TGTGCCAGCAGTTCAAGGACAGGGGGAGCCTACGAGCAGTACTTC. Translation gives CASSSRTGGAYEQYF.

The chain joins TRBV15 to TRBJ2-1, with 9 bases lining up with TRBD1. Germline-derived CDR1 and CDR2 are LNHNV and YYDKDF (reference sequence). V shed 5 bases and J 1 base; nucleotides not matched to a gene: 3. CDR3 length equals 15 residues. As DNA, the CDR3 is TGTGCCACCAGCGCGGACAGGGGATCCTACAATGAGCAGTTCTTC. It codes for CATSADRGSYNEQFF.

The chain links TRBV29-1 to TRBJ1-2; weak D call: TRBD1 (5 bases). The germline gives CDR1 SQVTM, CDR2 ANQGSEA. CDR3 length equals 12 residues. V was cut by 3 bases and J by 3 bases, with 8 bases left in between. CDR3 DNA sequence: TGCAGCGTTGATGGGGGGTACTATGGCTACACCTTC. It specifies CSVDGGYYGYTF.

In its sample, this clone was seen once. V usage is TRBV19 and J usage is TRBJ2-3, with D maybe TRBD2 (6 bases). Germline CDR1 and CDR2: LNHDA and SQIVND (reference sequence). This CDR3 is 14 amino acids long. V was trimmed by 1 base and J by 6 bases, leaving 11 bases between them. CDR3 residues: CASSIGGGVDTQYF. The CDR3 DNA is TGTGCCAGTAGTATAGGTGGAGGGGTCGATACGCAGTATTTT.